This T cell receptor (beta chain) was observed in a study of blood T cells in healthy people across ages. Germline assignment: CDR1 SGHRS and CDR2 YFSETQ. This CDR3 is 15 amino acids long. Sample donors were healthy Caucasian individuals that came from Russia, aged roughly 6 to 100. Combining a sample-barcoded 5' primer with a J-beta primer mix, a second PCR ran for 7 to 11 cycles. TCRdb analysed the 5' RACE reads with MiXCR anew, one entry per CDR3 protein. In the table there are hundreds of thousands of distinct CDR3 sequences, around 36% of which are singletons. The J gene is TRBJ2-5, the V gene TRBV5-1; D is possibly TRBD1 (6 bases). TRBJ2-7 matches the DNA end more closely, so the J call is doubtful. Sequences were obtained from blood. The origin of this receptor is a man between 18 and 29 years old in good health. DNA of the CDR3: TGCGCCAGCAGCTTGCGACAGGCGGTCGAATACGAGCAGTACTTC. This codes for CASSLRQAVEYEQYF.